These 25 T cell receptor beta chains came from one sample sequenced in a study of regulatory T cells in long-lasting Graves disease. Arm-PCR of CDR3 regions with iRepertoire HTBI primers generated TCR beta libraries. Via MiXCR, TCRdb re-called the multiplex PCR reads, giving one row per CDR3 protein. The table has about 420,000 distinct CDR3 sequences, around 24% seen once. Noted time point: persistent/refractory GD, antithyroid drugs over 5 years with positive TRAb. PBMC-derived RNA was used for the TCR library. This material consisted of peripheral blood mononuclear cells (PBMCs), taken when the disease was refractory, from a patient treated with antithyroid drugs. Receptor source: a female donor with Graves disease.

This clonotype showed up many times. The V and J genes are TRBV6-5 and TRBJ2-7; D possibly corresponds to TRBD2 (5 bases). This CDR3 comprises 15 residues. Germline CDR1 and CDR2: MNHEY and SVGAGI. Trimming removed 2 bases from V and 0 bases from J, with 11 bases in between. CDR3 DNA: TGTGCCAGCAGTTACGAGTCTAGCAGCTCCTACGAGCAGTACTTC. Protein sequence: CASSYESSSSYEQYF.

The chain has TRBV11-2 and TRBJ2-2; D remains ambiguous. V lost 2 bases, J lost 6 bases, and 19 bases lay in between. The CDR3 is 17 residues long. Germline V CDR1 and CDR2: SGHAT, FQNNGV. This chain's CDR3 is CASSLWPSARSPGELFF. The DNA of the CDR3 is TGTGCCAGCAGCTTATGGCCGTCGGCTCGGTCACCCGGGGAGCTGTTTTTT.

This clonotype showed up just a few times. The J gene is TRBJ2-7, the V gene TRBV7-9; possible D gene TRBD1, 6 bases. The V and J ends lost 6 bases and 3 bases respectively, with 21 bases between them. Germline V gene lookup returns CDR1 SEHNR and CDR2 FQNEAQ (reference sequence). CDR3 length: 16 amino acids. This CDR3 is CASSHTYGTSIYEQYF. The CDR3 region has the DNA TGTGCCAGCAGTCATACTTACGGGACATCTATCTACGAGCAGTACTTC.

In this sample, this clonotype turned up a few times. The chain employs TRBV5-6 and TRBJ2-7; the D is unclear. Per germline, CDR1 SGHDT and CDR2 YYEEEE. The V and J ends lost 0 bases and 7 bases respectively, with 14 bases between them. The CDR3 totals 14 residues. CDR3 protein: CASSLAVLGREQYF. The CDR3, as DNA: TGTGCCAGCAGCTTGGCGGTCCTGGGTCGGGAGCAGTACTTC.

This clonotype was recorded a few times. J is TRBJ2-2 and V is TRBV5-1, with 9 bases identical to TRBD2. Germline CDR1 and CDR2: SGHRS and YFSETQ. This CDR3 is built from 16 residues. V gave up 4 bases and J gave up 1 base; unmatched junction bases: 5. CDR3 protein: CASSEGTSLNTGELFF. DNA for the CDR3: TGCGCCAGCAGCGAGGGGACTAGCCTGAACACCGGGGAGCTGTTTTTT.

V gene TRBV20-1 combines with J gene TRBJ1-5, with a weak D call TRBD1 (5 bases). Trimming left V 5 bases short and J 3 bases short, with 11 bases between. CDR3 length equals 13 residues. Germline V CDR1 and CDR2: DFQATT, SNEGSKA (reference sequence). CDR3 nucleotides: TGCAGTGCTGTTGGGGGGTCCAATCAGCCCCAGCATTTT. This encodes CSAVGGSNQPQHF.

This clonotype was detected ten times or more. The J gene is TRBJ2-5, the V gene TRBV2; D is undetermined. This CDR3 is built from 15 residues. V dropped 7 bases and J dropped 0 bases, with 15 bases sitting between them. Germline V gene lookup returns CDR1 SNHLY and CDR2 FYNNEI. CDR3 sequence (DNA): TGTGCCAGCATAAGTGGGCGGACCAACCAAGAGACCCAGTACTTC. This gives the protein CASISGRTNQETQYF.

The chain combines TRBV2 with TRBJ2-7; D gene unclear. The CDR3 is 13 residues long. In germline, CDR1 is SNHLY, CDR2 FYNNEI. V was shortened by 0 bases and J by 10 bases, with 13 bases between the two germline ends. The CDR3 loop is CASSEAPQSAQYF. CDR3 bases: TGTGCCAGCAGTGAAGCGCCACAGTCAGCCCAGTACTTC.

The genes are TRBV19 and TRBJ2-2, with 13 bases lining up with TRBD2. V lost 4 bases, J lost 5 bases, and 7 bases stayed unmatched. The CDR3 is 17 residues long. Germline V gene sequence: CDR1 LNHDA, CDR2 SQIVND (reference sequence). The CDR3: CASSTELAGGRTGELFF. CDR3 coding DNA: TGTGCCAGTAGTACGGAACTAGCGGGAGGGCGGACCGGGGAGCTGTTTTTT.

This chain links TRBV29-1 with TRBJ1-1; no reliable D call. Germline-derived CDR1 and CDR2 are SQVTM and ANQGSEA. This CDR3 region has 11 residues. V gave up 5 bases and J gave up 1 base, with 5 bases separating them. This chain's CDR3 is CSVRQNTEAFF. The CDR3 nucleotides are TGCAGCGTTAGACAGAACACTGAAGCTTTCTTT.

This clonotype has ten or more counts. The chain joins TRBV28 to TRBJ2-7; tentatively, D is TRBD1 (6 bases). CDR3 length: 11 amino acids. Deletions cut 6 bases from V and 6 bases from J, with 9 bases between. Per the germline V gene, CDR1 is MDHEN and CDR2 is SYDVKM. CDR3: CASRGTREQYF. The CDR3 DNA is TGTGCCAGCAGGGGGACACGCGAGCAGTACTTC.

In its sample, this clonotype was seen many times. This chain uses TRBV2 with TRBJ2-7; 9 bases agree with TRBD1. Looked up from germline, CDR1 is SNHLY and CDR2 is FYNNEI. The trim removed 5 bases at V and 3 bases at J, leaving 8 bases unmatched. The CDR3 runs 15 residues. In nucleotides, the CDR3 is TGTGCCAGCAGTTACATGACAGGGGGAAACTACGAGCAGTACTTC. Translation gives CASSYMTGGNYEQYF. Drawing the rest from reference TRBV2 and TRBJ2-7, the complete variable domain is EPEVTQTPSHQVTQMGQEVILRCVPISNHLYFYWYRQILGQKVEFLVSFYNNEISEKSEIFDDQFSVERPDGSNFTLKIRSTKLEDSAMYFCASSYMTGGNYEQYFGPGTRLTVT.

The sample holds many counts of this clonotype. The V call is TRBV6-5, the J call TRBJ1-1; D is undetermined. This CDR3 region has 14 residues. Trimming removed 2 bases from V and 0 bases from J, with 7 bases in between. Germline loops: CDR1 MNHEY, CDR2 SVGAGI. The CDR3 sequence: CASSYRELNTEAFF. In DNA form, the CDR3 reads TGTGCCAGCAGTTACAGGGAGTTGAACACTGAAGCTTTCTTT.

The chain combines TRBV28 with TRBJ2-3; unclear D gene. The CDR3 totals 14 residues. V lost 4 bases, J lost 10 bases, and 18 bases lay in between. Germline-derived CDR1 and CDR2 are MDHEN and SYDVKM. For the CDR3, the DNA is TGTGCCAGCAGTTCCCCTCCCGTCCCTCAGCCGCAGTATTTT. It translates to CASSSPPVPQPQYF.

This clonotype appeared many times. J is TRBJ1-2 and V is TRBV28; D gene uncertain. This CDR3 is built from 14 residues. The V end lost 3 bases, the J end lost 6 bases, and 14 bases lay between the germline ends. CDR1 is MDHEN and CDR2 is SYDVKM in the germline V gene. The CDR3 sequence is CASSFGDIVDGYTF. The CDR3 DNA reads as TGTGCCAGCAGTTTCGGCGACATTGTCGATGGCTACACCTTC.

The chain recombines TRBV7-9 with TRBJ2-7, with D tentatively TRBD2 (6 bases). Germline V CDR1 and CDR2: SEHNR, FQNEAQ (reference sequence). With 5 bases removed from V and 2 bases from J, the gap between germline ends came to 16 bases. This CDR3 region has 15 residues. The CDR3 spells CASSHKTLAPYEQYF. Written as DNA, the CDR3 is TGTGCCAGCAGCCACAAGACACTAGCACCCTACGAGCAGTACTTC.

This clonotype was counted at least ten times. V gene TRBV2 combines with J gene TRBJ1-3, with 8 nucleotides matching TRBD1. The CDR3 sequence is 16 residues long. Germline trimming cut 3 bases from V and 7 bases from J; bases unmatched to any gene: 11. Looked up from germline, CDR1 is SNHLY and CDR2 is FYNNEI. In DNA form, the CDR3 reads TGTGCCAGCAGTGAGATTGGACAGGGCCCAGGGAACACCATATATTTT. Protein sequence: CASSEIGQGPGNTIYF.

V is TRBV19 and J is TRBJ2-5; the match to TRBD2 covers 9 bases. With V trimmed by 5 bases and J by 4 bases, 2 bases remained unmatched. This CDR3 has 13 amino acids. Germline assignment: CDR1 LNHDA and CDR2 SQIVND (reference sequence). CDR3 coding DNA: TGTGCCAGTAGTTGGCGGGAGGGAGAGACCCAGTACTTC. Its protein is CASSWREGETQYF.

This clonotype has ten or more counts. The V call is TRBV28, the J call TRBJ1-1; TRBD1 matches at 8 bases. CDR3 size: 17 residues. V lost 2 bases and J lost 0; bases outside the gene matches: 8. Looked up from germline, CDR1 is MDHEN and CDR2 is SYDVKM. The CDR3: CASSLMRTGPLNTEAFF. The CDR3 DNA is TGTGCCAGCAGTTTAATGCGGACAGGGCCCCTGAACACTGAAGCTTTCTTT.

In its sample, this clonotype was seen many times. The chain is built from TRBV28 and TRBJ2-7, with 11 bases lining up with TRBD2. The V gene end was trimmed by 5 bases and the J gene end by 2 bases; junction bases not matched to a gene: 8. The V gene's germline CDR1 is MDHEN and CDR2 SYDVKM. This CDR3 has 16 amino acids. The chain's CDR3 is CASSVAGLAAAYEQYF. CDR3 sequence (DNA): TGTGCCAGCAGTGTTGCGGGACTAGCGGCCGCCTACGAGCAGTACTTC.

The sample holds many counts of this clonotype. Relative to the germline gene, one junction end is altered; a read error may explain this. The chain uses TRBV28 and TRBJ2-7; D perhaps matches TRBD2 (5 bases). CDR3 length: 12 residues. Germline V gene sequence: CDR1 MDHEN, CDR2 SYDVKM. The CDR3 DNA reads TGTGCCAGCAGTTCCTCGGGATACGAGCAGTGCTTC. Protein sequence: CASSSSGYEQCF.

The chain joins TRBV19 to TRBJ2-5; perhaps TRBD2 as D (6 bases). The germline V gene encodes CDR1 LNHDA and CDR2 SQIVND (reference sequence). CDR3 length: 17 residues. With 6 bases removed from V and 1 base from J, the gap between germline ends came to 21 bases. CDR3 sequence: CASRTGGAGRLQETQYF. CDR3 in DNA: TGTGCCAGTAGAACCGGAGGCGCCGGGAGACTCCAAGAGACCCAGTACTTC.

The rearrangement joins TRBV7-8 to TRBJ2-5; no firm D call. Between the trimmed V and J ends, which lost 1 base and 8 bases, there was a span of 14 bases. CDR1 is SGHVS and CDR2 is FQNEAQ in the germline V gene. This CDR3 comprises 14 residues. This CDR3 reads CASSLEGASKTQYF. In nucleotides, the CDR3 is TGTGCCAGCAGCTTAGAAGGAGCCAGTAAAACCCAGTACTTC.

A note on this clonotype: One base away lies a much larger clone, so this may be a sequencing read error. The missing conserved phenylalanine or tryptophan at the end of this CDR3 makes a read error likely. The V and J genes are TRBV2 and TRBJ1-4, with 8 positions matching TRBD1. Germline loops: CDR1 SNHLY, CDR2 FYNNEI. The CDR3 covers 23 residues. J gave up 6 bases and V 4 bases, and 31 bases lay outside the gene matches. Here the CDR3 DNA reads TGTGCCAGCAGTGTTATTTCGTCGCGTCTAGCCCCCCCAAGGGCGGACAGGGATGAAAAACTGTTTTCT. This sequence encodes CASSVISSRLAPPRADRDEKLFS.

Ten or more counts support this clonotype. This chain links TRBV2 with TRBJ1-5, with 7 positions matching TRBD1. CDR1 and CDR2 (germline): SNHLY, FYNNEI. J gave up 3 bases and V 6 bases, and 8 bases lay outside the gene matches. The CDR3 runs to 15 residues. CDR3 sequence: CASRLAGGFNQPQHF. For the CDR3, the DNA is TGTGCCAGCAGATTGGCAGGGGGGTTCAATCAGCCCCAGCATTTT.